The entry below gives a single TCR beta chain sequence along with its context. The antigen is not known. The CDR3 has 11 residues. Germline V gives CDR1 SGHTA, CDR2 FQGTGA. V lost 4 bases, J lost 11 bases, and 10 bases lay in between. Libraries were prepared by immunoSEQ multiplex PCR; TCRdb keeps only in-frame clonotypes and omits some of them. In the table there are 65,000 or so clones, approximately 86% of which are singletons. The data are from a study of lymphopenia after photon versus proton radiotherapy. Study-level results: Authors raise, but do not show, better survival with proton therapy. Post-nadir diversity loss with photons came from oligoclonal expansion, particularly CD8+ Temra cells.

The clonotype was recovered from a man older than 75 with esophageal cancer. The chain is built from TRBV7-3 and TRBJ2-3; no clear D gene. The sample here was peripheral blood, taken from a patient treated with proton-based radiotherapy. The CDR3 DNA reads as TGTGCCAGCAGCTCATCGATAATGCAGTATTTT. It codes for CASSSSIMQYF.